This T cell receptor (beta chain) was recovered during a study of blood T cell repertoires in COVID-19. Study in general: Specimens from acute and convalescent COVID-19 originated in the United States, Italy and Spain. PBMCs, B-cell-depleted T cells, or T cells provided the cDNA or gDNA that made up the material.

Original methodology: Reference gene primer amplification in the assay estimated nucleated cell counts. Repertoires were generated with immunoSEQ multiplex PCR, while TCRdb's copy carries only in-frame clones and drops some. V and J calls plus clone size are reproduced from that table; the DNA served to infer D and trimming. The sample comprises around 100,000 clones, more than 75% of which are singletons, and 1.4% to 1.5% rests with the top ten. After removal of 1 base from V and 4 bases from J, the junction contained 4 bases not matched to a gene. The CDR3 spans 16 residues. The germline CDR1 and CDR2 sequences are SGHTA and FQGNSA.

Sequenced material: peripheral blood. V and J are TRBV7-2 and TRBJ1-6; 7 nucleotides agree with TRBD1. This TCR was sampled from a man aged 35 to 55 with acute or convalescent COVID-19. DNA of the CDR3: TGTGCCAGCAGCTTAGGTTCGGGACAGTATAATTCACCCCTCCACTTT. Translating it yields CASSLGSGQYNSPLHF.